A selection of T cell receptor beta chains follows, all from one sample in a study of memory B cells and T cells in multiple sclerosis. TCRdb keeps only in-frame clones here, not all; method: immunoSEQ multiplex PCR. In the table there are tens of thousands of clones, roughly 88% of which are singletons. The antigens for these receptors are not known. The sample was PBMCs from blood kept in culture. Receptor source: a human donor with multiple sclerosis. Both conserved end residues are part of each CDR3. D genes are given only for firm matches. Some rows mark clone size as missing; the rest say once, few, many or name a class of expanded clone.

V gene: TRBV15; J gene: TRBJ1-1; clone size: -; D gene: -; CDR3 protein: CATSRDGLNTEAFF; CDR3 DNA: TGTGCCACCAGCAGAGATGGACTGAACACTGAAGCTTTCTTT
V gene: TRBV6-5; J gene: TRBJ2-7; clone size: -; D gene: -; CDR3 protein: CASSYLKRLGSYEQYF; CDR3 DNA: TGTGCCAGCAGTTACCTAAAGAGACTGGGCTCCTACGAGCAGTACTTC
V gene: TRBV28; J gene: TRBJ2-3; clone size: -; D gene: -; CDR3 protein: CASSLFRGYQGTDTQYF; CDR3 DNA: TGTGCCAGCAGTTTATTCCGGGGTTACCAGGGTACAGATACGCAGTATTTT
V gene: TRBV7-9; J gene: TRBJ1-1; clone size: once; D gene: -; CDR3 protein: CASSLSGTRETEAFF; CDR3 DNA: TGTGCCAGCAGCTTATCAGGGACCCGGGAGACTGAAGCTTTCTTT
V gene: TRBV5-1; J gene: TRBJ1-1; clone size: -; D gene: -; CDR3 protein: CASRAETEAFF; CDR3 DNA: TGCGCCAGCAGGGCAGAAACTGAAGCTTTCTTT
V gene: TRBV19; J gene: TRBJ1-5; clone size: -; D gene: TRBD1; CDR3 protein: CASSIFGDRGSNQPQHF; CDR3 DNA: TGTGCCAGTAGTATCTTTGGGGACAGGGGAAGCAATCAGCCCCAGCATTTT
V gene: TRBV5-1; J gene: TRBJ2-7; clone size: -; D gene: TRBD2; CDR3 protein: CASSAARASGSYEQYF; CDR3 DNA: TGCGCCAGCAGCGCCGCGAGAGCTAGCGGGAGCTACGAGCAGTACTTC
V gene: TRBV6-5; J gene: TRBJ2-1; clone size: -; D gene: -; CDR3 protein: CASSYDFGPNEQFF; CDR3 DNA: TGTGCCAGCAGTTACGATTTCGGCCCCAATGAGCAGTTCTTC
V gene: TRBV4-2; J gene: TRBJ2-2; clone size: -; D gene: TRBD1; CDR3 protein: CASSQDHRGLYTGELFF; CDR3 DNA: TGTGCCAGCAGCCAAGACCACAGGGGGCTGTACACCGGGGAGCTGTTTTTT
V gene: TRBV5-4; J gene: TRBJ2-5; clone size: -; D gene: -; CDR3 protein: CASSPGGYQETQYF; CDR3 DNA: TGTGCCAGCAGCCCGGGTGGGTACCAAGAGACCCAGTACTTC
V gene: TRBV5-1; J gene: TRBJ2-7; clone size: -; D gene: -; CDR3 protein: CASSLVYGEQYF; CDR3 DNA: TGCGCCAGCAGCTTGGTTTACGGGGAGCAGTACTTC
V gene: TRBV29-1; J gene: TRBJ2-4; clone size: -; D gene: TRBD2; CDR3 protein: CSVEGRLANIQYF; CDR3 DNA: TGCAGCGTAGAGGGCCGACTAGCTAACATTCAGTACTTC
V gene: TRBV18; J gene: TRBJ2-7; clone size: -; D gene: TRBD2; CDR3 protein: CASSPLFGSGLSYEQYF; CDR3 DNA: TGTGCCAGCTCACCACTCTTTGGTAGCGGGTTAAGCTACGAGCAGTACTTC
V gene: TRBV29-1; J gene: TRBJ2-1; clone size: -; D gene: -; CDR3 protein: CSVEDWDVGYNEQFF; CDR3 DNA: TGCAGCGTTGAAGATTGGGACGTTGGTTACAATGAGCAGTTCTTC
V gene: TRBV28; J gene: TRBJ2-1; clone size: once; D gene: -; CDR3 protein: CASSLFSTGQFF; CDR3 DNA: TGTGCCAGCAGTTTATTCTCCACTGGGCAGTTCTTC
V gene: TRBV6-1; J gene: TRBJ2-2; clone size: -; D gene: TRBD2; CDR3 protein: CASRISGRNTGELFF; CDR3 DNA: TGTGCCAGCAGAATTAGCGGGAGGAACACCGGGGAGCTGTTTTTT